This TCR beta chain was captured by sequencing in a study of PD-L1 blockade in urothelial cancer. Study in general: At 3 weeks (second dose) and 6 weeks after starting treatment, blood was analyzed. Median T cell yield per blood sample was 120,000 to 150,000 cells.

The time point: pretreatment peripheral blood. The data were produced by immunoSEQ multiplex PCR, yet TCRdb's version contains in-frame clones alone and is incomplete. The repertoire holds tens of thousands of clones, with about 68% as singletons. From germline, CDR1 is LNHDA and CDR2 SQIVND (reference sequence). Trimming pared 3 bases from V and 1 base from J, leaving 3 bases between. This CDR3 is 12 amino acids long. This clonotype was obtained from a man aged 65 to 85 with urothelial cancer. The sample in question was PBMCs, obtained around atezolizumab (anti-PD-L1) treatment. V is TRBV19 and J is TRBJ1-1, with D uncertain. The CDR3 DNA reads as TGTGCCAGTAGTATCGGGAACACTGAAGCTTTCTTT. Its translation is CASSIGNTEAFF.